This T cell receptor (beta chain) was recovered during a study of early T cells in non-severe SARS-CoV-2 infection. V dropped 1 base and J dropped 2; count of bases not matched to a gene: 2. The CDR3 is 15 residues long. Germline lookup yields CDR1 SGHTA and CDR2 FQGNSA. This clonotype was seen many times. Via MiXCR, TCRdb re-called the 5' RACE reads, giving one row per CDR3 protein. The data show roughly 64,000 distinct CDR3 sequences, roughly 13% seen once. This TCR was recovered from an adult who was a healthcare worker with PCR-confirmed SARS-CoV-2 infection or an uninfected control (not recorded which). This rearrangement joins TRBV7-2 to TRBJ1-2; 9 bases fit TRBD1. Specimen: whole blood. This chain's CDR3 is CASSLEGTGNYGYTF. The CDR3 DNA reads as TGTGCCAGCAGCTTAGAGGGGACAGGGAACTATGGCTACACCTTC.